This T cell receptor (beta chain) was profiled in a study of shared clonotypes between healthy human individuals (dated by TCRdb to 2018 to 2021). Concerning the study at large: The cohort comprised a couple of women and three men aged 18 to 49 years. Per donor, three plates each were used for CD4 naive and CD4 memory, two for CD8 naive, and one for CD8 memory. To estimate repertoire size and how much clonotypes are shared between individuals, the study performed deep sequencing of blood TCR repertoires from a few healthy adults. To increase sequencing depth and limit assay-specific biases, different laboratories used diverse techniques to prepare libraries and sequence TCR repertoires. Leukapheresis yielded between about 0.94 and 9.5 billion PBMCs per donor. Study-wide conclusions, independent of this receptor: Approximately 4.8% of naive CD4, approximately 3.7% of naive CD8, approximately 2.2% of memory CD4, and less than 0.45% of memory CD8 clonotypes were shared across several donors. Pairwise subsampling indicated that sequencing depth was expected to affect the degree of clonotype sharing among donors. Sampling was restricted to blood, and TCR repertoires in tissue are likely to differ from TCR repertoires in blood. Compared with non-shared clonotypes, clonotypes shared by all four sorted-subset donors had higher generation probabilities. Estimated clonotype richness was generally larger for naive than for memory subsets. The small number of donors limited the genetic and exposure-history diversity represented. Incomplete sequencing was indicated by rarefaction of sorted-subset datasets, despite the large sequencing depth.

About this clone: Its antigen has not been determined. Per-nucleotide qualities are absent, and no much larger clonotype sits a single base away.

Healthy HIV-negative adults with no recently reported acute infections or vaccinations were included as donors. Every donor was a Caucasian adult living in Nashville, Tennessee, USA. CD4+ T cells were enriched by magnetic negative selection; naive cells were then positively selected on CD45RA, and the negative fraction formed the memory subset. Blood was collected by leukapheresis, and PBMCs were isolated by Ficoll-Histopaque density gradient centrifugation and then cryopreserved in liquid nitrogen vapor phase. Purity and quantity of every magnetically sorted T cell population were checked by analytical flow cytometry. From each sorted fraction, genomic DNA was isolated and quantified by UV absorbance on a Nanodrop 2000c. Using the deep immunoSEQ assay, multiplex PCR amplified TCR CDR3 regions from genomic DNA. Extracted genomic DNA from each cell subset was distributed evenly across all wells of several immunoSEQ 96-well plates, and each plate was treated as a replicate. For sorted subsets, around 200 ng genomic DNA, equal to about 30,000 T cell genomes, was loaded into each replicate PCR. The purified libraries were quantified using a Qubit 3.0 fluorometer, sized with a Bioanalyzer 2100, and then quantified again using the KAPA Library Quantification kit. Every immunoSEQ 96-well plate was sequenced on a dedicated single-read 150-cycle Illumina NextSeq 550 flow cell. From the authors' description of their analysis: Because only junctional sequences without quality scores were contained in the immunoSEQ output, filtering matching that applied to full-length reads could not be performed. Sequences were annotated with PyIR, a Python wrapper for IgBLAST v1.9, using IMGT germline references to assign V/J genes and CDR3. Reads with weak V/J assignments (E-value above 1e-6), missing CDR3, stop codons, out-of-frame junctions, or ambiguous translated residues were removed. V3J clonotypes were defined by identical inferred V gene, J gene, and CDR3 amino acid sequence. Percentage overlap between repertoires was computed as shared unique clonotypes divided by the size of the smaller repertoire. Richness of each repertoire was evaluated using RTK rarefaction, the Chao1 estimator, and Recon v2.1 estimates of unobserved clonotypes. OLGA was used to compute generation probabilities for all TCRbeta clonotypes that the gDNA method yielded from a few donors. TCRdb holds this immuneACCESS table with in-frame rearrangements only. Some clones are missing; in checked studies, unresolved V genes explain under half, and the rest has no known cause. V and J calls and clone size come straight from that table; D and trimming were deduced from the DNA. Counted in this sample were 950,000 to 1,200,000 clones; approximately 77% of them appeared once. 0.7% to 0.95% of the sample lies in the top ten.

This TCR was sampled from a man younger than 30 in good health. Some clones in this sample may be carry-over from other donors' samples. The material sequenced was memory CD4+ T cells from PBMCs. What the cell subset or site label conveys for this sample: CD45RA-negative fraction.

CDR3 sequence: CASSFPTGGPDTQYF. The sequence in DNA is TGCGCCAGCAGCTTCCCGACAGGGGGACCTGATACGCAGTATTTT. In this chain, TRBV5-1 is recombined with TRBJ2-3; TRBD1 matches 9 bases in the middle. The CDR1 and CDR2 encoded by the germline V gene are SGHRS and YFSETQ. Trimming takes 2 bases off V and 6 bases off J; junction bases not matched to a gene: 7. The CDR3, from cysteine to phenylalanine, totals 15 residues. CDR3 DNA only is kept here, 45 bases in frame from base 1.